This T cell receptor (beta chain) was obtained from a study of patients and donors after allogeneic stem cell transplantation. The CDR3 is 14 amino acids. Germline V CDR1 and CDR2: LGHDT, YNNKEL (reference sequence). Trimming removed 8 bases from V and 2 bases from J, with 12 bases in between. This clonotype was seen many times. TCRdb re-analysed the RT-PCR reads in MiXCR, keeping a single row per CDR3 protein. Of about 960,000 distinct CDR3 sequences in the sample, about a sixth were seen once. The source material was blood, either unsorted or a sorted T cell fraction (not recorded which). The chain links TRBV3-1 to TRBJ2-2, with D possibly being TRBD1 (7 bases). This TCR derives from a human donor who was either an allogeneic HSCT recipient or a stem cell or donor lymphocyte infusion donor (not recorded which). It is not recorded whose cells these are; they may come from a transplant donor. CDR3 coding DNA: TGTGCCAGCCGGCGGGACAGCAACACCGGGGAGCTGTTTTTT. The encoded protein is CASRRDSNTGELFF.